This T cell receptor (beta chain) was profiled in a study of blood T cell repertoires in COVID-19. Background on the study: The origin of the acute and convalescent COVID-19 samples was the United States, Italy and Spain. PBMCs, B-cell-depleted T cells, or T cells were the source of the cDNA or gDNA that made up the material.

The CDR3 sequence is 13 residues long. Trimming stripped 1 base from V and 8 bases from J, with 12 bases between. Per germline, CDR1 LGHDT and CDR2 YNNKEL (reference sequence). As handled by the study authors: Amplification from reference gene primers served as the basis for estimated nucleated cell counts. TCRdb's table, derived via immunoSEQ multiplex PCR, lists solely in-frame clones and lacks some. V, J and clone size are those of that table, while D and trimming were read from the DNA. The sample has 200,000 to 300,000 clones, about 79% seen once; the top ten hold nearly 9%. The chain recombines TRBV3-1 (or the pseudogene TRBV3-2) with TRBJ2-7, with D maybe TRBD1 (5 bases). The sequence was collected from a man older than 75 with acute or convalescent COVID-19. The sample comprised peripheral blood. In nucleotides, the CDR3 is TGTGCCAGCAGCCAAGTCCAGGGCGTCCAGCAGTACTTC. Translated, it gives CASSQVQGVQQYF.